This T cell receptor (beta chain) was recorded in a study of T cell responses to AZD1222 COVID-19 vaccine (dated by TCRdb to about 2021). The study in broad terms: A total of about 230 trial participants underwent TCR sequencing, of whom 207 received two doses of AZD1222 and about 26 received two doses of the MenACWY control vaccine. Enrollment into the trials was organized by age into subgroups of 18-55, 56-69 and 70-plus years, and those subgroups contained about 160, 30 and 59 TCR-sequenced participants, respectively. General study outcomes and caveats: In the small 56-69-year group, the increase in depth fell short of significance, most likely because of low power. CD4 TCRs associated with the vaccine covered the entire spike protein, and the dominant responses were in regions 160-218 and 743-854. Because no day 14 peak-response samples were available, the repertoires could be characterized only after the peak T cell response. Conclusions about previously exposed vaccinees are limited, since just six or seven AZD1222 recipients were seropositive for SARS-CoV-2 at baseline. Most participants were white British and females outnumbered males, and the authors suggested that clonal diversity may have been underestimated. Reportedly, close to half of the unique spike-specific TCRs recognized epitopes lying outside the regions that are mutated in the B.1.351 and B.1.1.7 variants. Spike-specific TCR breadth and depth rose significantly after two AZD1222 doses compared with day 0 and with MenACWY recipients.

The CDR3 regions of human TCRbeta chains were analyzed by immunosequencing. The study's own analysis went as follows. TCRs in the repertoires were compared against a reference library of SARS-CoV-2-specific TCRs that had been generated with the MIRA antigen-specificity platform. Breadth meant the fraction of unique TCRs that were SARS-CoV-2-associated, whereas depth meant the fraction of total T cells that were SARS-CoV-2-associated. Using the MIRA data, every spike-specific TCR was mapped to the spike region that the TCR reacted to and assigned to either a CD4 or a CD8 class. Log10-transformed breadth and depth values were compared by one-way ANOVA with Sidak's multiple comparisons tests. The clones in this table, taken by TCRdb from immuneACCESS, are in-frame only. Not every clone is retained; where verified, under half of the shortfall comes from an unresolved V gene, and the cause of the rest is unknown. That table gives V, J and clone size, and the DNA gave D and trimming. The sample table records 120,000 or so clones; over 85% of these occur just once. 15% of the sample rests with the top ten.

In regard to this clone: Its antigen is currently not known. There are no base qualities to consult, and no much larger clone falls within one base.

The time point tag for this specimen amounts to: about 28 days (+/-7) after the second vaccine dose. AZD1222 recipients with second doses at about 4 weeks or about 12 weeks were pooled, because spike-specific TCR depth and breadth did not differ between schedules. The vaccinee samples were drawn from two UK trials, COV001 and COV002, one of which was a single-blind randomized controlled phase 2/3 trial testing AZD1222 (ChAdOx1 nCoV-19) in healthy adults. Trial participant PBMC samples were collected at day 0 and day 28 after the second dose for TCRbeta chain sequencing. Sample: peripheral blood, taken 28 days after the second AZD1222 dose. The TCR sequence derives from an adult who received the AZD1222 COVID-19 vaccine.

This receptor has the CDR3 CASSNNRGWEYEQYF. The base sequence is TGCGCCAGCTCAAACAACAGGGGTTGGGAGTACGAGCAGTACTTC. The chain uses TRBV5-1 and TRBJ2-7; the junction holds 7 bases that match TRBD1. V trim: 7 bases; J trim: 4 bases; unmatched bases: 14. The CDR3 numbers 15 residues from cysteine through phenylalanine. The read is trimmed to its CDR3 DNA, 45 bases read in frame from base 1. CDR1 and CDR2 were assigned from the germline V gene as SGHRS and YFSETQ.